The sequence of this T cell receptor (beta chain) was determined in a study of PD-L1 blockade in urothelial cancer. Overall study: Beginning in about 2014, patients received atezolizumab, given as 1,200 mg intravenously every 3 weeks. Per blood sample, T cells had a median of around 150,000.

Assay used: immunoSEQ multiplex PCR; TCRdb lists only in-frame clones, some missing. The table includes approximately 79,000 clones, 75% to 90% detected once. CDR1 and CDR2 (germline): SGHNT, YENEEA. The CDR3 sequence is 15 residues long. The V and J ends lost 5 bases and 2 bases respectively, with 14 bases between them. The clonotype was recovered from a woman in her 70s with urothelial cancer. The V gene is TRBV11-3, the J gene TRBJ2-3; weak D call: TRBD1 (5 bases). The specimen comprised PBMCs, sampled around atezolizumab (anti-PD-L1) treatment. CDR3: CASSPQGGTTDTQYF. The CDR3 DNA follows: TGTGCCAGCAGCCCGCAGGGCGGAACCACAGATACGCAGTATTTT.